This T cell receptor (beta chain) is from a study of cytomegalovirus exposure and HLA in healthy donors (dated by TCRdb to the late 2010s). About the full investigation: According to an earlier analysis of 587 of the donors, about 180 million T cells yielded over 100 million unique TCR beta sequences and 276 Gb of sequence data. Five DR-DQ haplotypes were handled as single units for association and clustering, since linkage in the cohort was strong. In addition to the first cohort of around 670 subjects, a separate validation cohort of 130 or so different subjects was used. Class I and class II HLA loci were covered by the typing at four-digit resolution. To predict cytomegalovirus infection status, the study combined high-throughput TCR immunosequencing, statistical association of individual TCRs with disease status, and machine learning. Among some 410 genotyped donors of the cohort, an average of roughly 230,000 unique TCR beta nucleotide sequences was sequenced per donor, of which about 20% were non-productive. An earlier analysis of some 500 of the donors used high-throughput TCR beta sequencing to judge whether each TCR beta V gene segment behaved as functional or pseudogenic. The aim of the study was to test whether cataloging public T cell receptors could identify signatures of past pathogen exposure. Donor age, sex, ethnicity and CMV serostatus were compiled alongside the repertoire data. The T cell repertoires of about 700 subjects were profiled by immunosequencing and related to cytomegalovirus serostatus. All discovery cohort repertoires had been generated on a single sequencing platform. Among the roughly 430 genotyped donors, 75% to 90% belonged to the genetic ancestry cluster associated with self-reported Caucasian donors. Rather than using new phenotypic data, the later analysis identified candidate immune exposures from TCR beta sequences and from how often those sequences occurred across donors. About 300 gigabases of sequencing data and tens of millions of unique TCR sequences were included in an early release covering over 600 HLA-typed donors. A later analysis re-examined previously published TCR beta repertoires from more than 600 donors and added high-resolution HLA genotyping to investigate patterns of TCR occurrence. A later genetic analysis took genome-wide SNP genotypes for about 55% of the roughly 670 donors and used that subset as a discovery cohort. Typing coverage varied by locus: 629-630 donors for A, B, C, DRB1 and DQB1; approximately 520 for DQA1; about 570 for DPA1; about 450 for DPB1. The research as a whole found: Because HLA typing was missing for some donors at each locus, association tests included only the typed subset. A later analysis found that HLA-associated TCR beta chains were more clonally expanded and had lower generation probabilities than equally common non-associated chains. Across donors, most TCR sequences were observed very rarely, whereas some public TCRs were present in many individuals. Only TCR beta chains were sequenced in this cohort, and the absence of alpha or paired-chain data limited detectable features. Most CMV-associated TCR beta chains appeared to be HLA-restricted in a later analysis, and the HLA associations seemed to be driven largely by CMV exposure. V-gene and J-gene trimming of TCR beta chains was associated with a missense DCLRE1C variant in a later genetic analysis, and the association was replicated in an independent cohort. In vitro tests confirmed that a few of the cytomegalovirus-associated TCR beta chains recognize cytomegalovirus antigens. A further reported finding was that TCR beta sequences accurately predicted the HLA-A and HLA-B alleles for most subjects in the first cohort. In a later analysis, the rate of TCR association differed among HLA loci, with DRB1 alleles having the most associated TCRs and HLA-C alleles having the fewest. Because counts were too low, 15 to 20 rarely observed V segments, including chromosome 9 orphons, were excluded from the earlier analysis of about 500 of the donors. Strong co-occurrence of HLA alleles, especially DR and DQ, made assigning TCR associations to individual alleles difficult. It was suggested by the authors that the approach could potentially be generalized to other disease states and immunological phenotypes. Some IMGT-functional V segments, including TRBV6-2 and TRBV6-3, could not be distinguished by the 87-base-pair reads and were therefore excluded. In a later analysis, several top co-occurrence clusters were reported to appear linked to parvovirus B19, influenza, CMV and Epstein-Barr virus. A later analysis associated roughly 17,000 TCR beta sequences with specific HLA alleles at a false discovery rate of 0.05. Compared with the roughly 600-donor mean, donors in an Asian-associated ancestry cluster had fewer N-insertions in productive TCRs, according to a later genetic analysis. In both the original and validation cohorts, the classifier was reported to diagnose cytomegalovirus status with high specificity and sensitivity. For the cohort, immune exposure information was limited to CMV serostatus. In an earlier analysis of over 550 of the donors, most TCR beta V segments were observed in productive rearrangements about 87% or about 30% of the time, broadly matching IMGT annotations. Linkage disequilibrium might explain the correlated functional status among segregating V segments, but an unknown experimental factor could not be excluded. A total of 150 to 200 TCR beta chains were listed by the study as associated with cytomegalovirus. The presence/absence analyses assumed that sequencing depth was roughly uniform across donors, and that assumption may not be true. The sequencing pipeline was judged likely to have produced a cluster of highly shared sequence variants as a technical artifact.

The method was the immunoSEQ multiplex PCR assay. A mixture of 60 forward primers for TCR Vbeta segments and 13 reverse primers for TCR Jbeta segments was used in the multiplex PCR. Amplification of the CDR3 region of rearranged TCR beta genes was performed with a multiplex PCR assay on genomic DNA. On the Illumina HiSeq System, the amplified TCR beta libraries were sequenced as 87-base-pair reads. In the original analysis: Across the roughly 600 repertoires, a later analysis counted 75 million to 90 million unique TCR beta chains, approximately 12 million of which were shared by at least two donors. To remove PCR and sequencing errors, raw reads were error-corrected and collapsed into unique sequences using a nearest-neighbor algorithm that merged closely related sequences. Alignment of CDR3 sequences to IMGT reference sequences was used to assign V, D and J gene segments. For a sequence to be retained, a match of at least six nucleotides to both a V gene segment and a J gene segment was required. Rearrangements were called productive when the CDR3 lacked stop codons and stayed in frame with V and J; all others were non-productive. Following IMGT convention, CDR3 was defined as the stretch from the second conserved V-encoded cysteine to the conserved J-encoded phenylalanine. Sequences without an unambiguous match to a single V gene segment were excluded from the earlier analysis of about 600 of the donors. An earlier analysis of a few hundred of the donors called V segments functional above 56.7% productive rearrangements and segregating when the between-donor standard deviation exceeded 5%. To diagnose cytomegalovirus status from the catalog of TCR beta chain sequences, a statistical classification framework was built. In a later analysis, TCR nucleotide sequences were compared against IMGT/GENE-DB human TR gene sequences so that V and J genes could be assigned. Using the TCRdist pipeline, a later analysis assigned CDR3 sequences along with most-parsimonious VDJ recombination scenarios. A later analysis defined each TCR beta chain by its CDR3 amino acid sequence plus V-gene family, and excluded reads lacking a unique V-gene family. In a later analysis, 450 to 600 highly shared, low-generation-probability nucleotide sequences were removed to address suspected cross-contamination and a sequencing artifact. A later analysis calculated a clonal expansion index for each public chain from normalized within-repertoire ranks of inferred template counts. In a later analysis, generation probabilities were computed with a VDJ recombination model fitted to out-of-frame rearrangements, and the resulting probabilities were checked against IGoR. A later analysis scored TCR-TCR, TCR-HLA and TCR-CMV co-occurrence with hypergeometric tests, applying a repertoire-size bias correction to TCR pairs. In a later analysis, false discovery rates were estimated by permuting HLA or CMV assignments 20 times. In a later analysis, co-occurring TCRs were grouped using DBSCAN, with TCRdist sequence similarity added in when clustering inside HLA-allele-positive subsets. For co-occurrence clustering, repertoires with fewer than 30,000 or more than 120,000 public chains were excluded, along with roughly 5 repertoires with anomalous nucleotide sharing. TCRdb retrieved this table from immuneACCESS and kept in-frame rearrangements only. Not all clones are present; in checked studies, unresolved V genes account for under half, and no reason is known for the remainder. D and trimming were read from the DNA, whereas the V and J calls and clone size are those reported in that table. For this sample there are approximately 130,000 clones; around 81% appear just once. Clones ranked in the top ten supply about 0.7% of the sample.

Concerning this clone itself: There is no known antigen for this receptor. No much larger clonotype is one base removed from it; base qualities were not supplied.

The cohort consisted of 600 to 750 healthy bone marrow donors. At the time of sampling, all cohort members were nominally healthy, though unrecorded immune exposures were likely present. The donor was CMV seronegative and was included in the group of a few hundred seronegative cohort members. Each donor provided a peripheral blood sample, and peripheral blood mononuclear cells were used for TCR beta sequencing. Genomic DNA was extracted from the blood cell samples with the Qiagen DNeasy Blood Extraction Kit. CDR1 and CDR2 (WNHNN, SYGVQD) derive from the germline V gene (reference sequence). V is cut back by 3 bases and J by 3 bases, with 2 bases in the junction unmatched. The CDR3 covers 15 residues, taking in both the cysteine and the phenylalanine. Left in the record is the CDR3 DNA by itself, 45 bases read in frame from the first base.

This receptor was taken from a man aged 18-30 years in good health and CMV-seronegative. The chain is made from TRBV10-1 and TRBJ2-3; 11 junctional bases match TRBD2. The sequenced material came from PBMCs. The nucleotide sequence reads TGCGCCAGCAGTGACCGACTAGCGGGGACAGATACGCAGTATTTT. This encodes CASSDRLAGTDTQYF.